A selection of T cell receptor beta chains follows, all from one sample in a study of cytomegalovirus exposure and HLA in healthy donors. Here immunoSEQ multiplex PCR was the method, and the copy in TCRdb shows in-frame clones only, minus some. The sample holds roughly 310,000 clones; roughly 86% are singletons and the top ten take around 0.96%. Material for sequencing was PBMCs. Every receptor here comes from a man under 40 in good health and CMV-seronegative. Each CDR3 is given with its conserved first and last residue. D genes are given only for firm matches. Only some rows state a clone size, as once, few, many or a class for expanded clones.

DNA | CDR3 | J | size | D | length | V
TGTGCCAGCAGTTACATGGGGGGACATCAGCCCCAGCATTTT | CASSYMGGHQPQHF | TRBJ1-5 | once | NA | 14 | TRBV6-6
TGTGCCAGCAGACACACCGGGACAGTTAATTCACCCCTCCACTTT | CASRHTGTVNSPLHF | TRBJ1-6 | few | TRBD1 | 15 | TRBV27
TGTGCCAGCAGCCATGGGGCGCTCGCCAATGAAAAACTGTTTTTT | CASSHGALANEKLFF | TRBJ1-4 | NA | NA | 15 | TRBV7-2
TGCGCCAGCACCCTAGGGGCCCAAAATTCACCCCTCCACTTT | CASTLGAQNSPLHF | TRBJ1-6 | few | NA | 14 | TRBV4-1
TGCGCCAGCAGCCCTCTTGGGTCAGGGGGCACCGGGGAGCTGTTTTTT | CASSPLGSGGTGELFF | TRBJ2-2 | NA | TRBD1 | 16 | TRBV4-3
TGTGCCAGCAGCTCACCAGGGGGTTGGAACACTGAAGCTTTCTTT | CASSSPGGWNTEAFF | TRBJ1-1 | NA | TRBD1 | 15 | TRBV5-6
TGTGCCTGGAGTCACCGGGAAAAACTGTTTTTT | CAWSHREKLFF | TRBJ1-4 | NA | NA | 11 | TRBV30
TGTGCCAGCAGCGTAGGACAGGGATGGGCCAACGTCCTGACTTTC | CASSVGQGWANVLTF | TRBJ2-6 | NA | TRBD1 | 15 | TRBV9
TGTGCCAGCAGTTTCAGGAACACGAACACCGGGGAGCTGTTTTTT | CASSFRNTNTGELFF | TRBJ2-2 | NA | NA | 15 | TRBV5-8
TGTGCCACCAGCAGATCTGGGGCGCCGACAGATACGCAGTATTTT | CATSRSGAPTDTQYF | TRBJ2-3 | NA | NA | 15 | TRBV15
TGTGCCAGTAGTATTTGGGGGGAAGGAAAACTGTTTTTT | CASSIWGEGKLFF | TRBJ1-4 | NA | NA | 13 | TRBV19
TGTGCCAGCAGCTTTTCAGGGGGCCCCTACGAGCAGTACTTC | CASSFSGGPYEQYF | TRBJ2-7 | NA | TRBD1 | 14 | TRBV7-2
TGTGCCAGCAGCTTCGGGACAGGGGGAGAATCACAGTACTTC | CASSFGTGGESQYF | TRBJ2-7 | NA | TRBD1 | 14 | TRBV7-9
TGTGCCAGCAGCTCAGGACTAGCGGGCCCCTTGAAGGGAGATACGCAGTATTTT | CASSSGLAGPLKGDTQYF | TRBJ2-3 | NA | TRBD2 | 18 | TRBV7-2
TGTGCCAGCAGCTTAGTCTCGGGAACCCCTGGAAACACCATATATTTT | CASSLVSGTPGNTIYF | TRBJ1-3 | NA | NA | 16 | TRBV7-9
TGTGCCAGCAGCCAAGGGATATGGGCCCAAGAGACCCAGTACTTC | CASSQGIWAQETQYF | TRBJ2-5 | NA | NA | 15 | TRBV14
TGTGCCAGCAGTGAAAAGTGGAGGGAAGGGTATAATTCACCCCTCCACTTT | CASSEKWREGYNSPLHF | TRBJ1-6 | NA | NA | 17 | TRBV2
TGTGCCTGGAACCCAGTGGCTGGGGCCAACGTCCTGACTTTC | CAWNPVAGANVLTF | TRBJ2-6 | NA | NA | 14 | TRBV30
TGTGCCAGCAGCGAGTCCCACAGCTACGAGCAGTACTTC | CASSESHSYEQYF | TRBJ2-7 | once | NA | 13 | TRBV9
TGTGCCAGCAGCTTTTCCCTAGCGGGGGGCCTCACCAACTACGAGCAGTACTTC | CASSFSLAGGLTNYEQYF | TRBJ2-7 | NA | TRBD2 | 18 | TRBV7-8
TGTGCCAGCAGCTTATTGTCTGGGACTGAAAATGAAAAACTGTTTTTT | CASSLLSGTENEKLFF | TRBJ1-4 | NA | NA | 16 | TRBV7-6
TGCGCCAGCAGCCAAGATACCGGGACAGGGGGCACTGAAGCTTTCTTT | CASSQDTGTGGTEAFF | TRBJ1-1 | many | TRBD1 | 16 | TRBV4-3
TGTGCCAGCAGTGAAGACAGGGGGGCGAACACTGAAGCTTTCTTT | CASSEDRGANTEAFF | TRBJ1-1 | NA | TRBD1 | 15 | TRBV6-1
TGCGCCAGCAGCCACGCTGGTAGCGCGAACTATGGCTACACCTTC | CASSHAGSANYGYTF | TRBJ1-2 | NA | NA | 15 | TRBV4-1
TGTGCCAGCAGCGCCACTAGCGCCCCCCCCAATGAGCAGTTCTTC | CASSATSAPPNEQFF | TRBJ2-1 | NA | TRBD2 | 15 | TRBV9